This TCR beta chain emerged from a study of T cell responses to AZD1222 COVID-19 vaccine. Study conclusions and caveats: Among the donors, most were white British and more were female, and clonal diversity was possibly underestimated.

The CDR3 sequence is 14 residues long. The junction had 6 bases not matched to a gene; V was cut back by 2 bases and J by 6 bases. Germline CDR1 and CDR2: LNHDA and SQIVND (reference sequence). As to this clone: What it binds is not known.

Profiled with immunoSEQ multiplex PCR; TCRdb holds only in-frame clones, not every one. The sample has 150,000 or so clones, roughly nine tenths seen once. The source material was peripheral blood, sampled on day 0 of AZD1222 vaccination. The sequence was obtained from an adult in good health. The V call is TRBV19, the J call TRBJ2-7; 8 nucleotides line up with TRBD2. CDR3 residues: CASSIWGTSPEQYF. The CDR3 DNA follows: TGTGCCAGTAGTATATGGGGGACTAGTCCCGAGCAGTACTTC.